Listed below are T cell receptor beta chains from one sample, sequenced in a study of CD8 T cells in Susac syndrome. One entry per CDR3 protein results from TCRdb running MiXCR on the immunoSEQ multiplex PCR reads. The table lists about 200,000 distinct CDR3 sequences, 85% to 95% of them singletons. The specimen was CD4+ T cells from PBMCs. These receptors were obtained from a human donor in good health. CDR3s include the opening cysteine and the closing phenylalanine or tryptophan. The order of the fields is clone size, D gene, V gene, J gene, CDR3 protein, CDR3 DNA. The D gene is left open where the match is weak. Only some rows state a clone size, as once, few, many or a class for expanded clones.

size: -
D: -
V: TRBV9
J: TRBJ2-1
CDR3: CASSVVERNEQFF
DNA: TGTGCCAGCAGCGTAGTGGAACGGAATGAGCAGTTCTTC

size: -
D: -
V: TRBV20-1
J: TRBJ1-5
CDR3: CSARGPRFWGNQPQHF
DNA: TGCAGTGCTAGGGGACCGAGGTTTTGGGGCAATCAGCCCCAGCATTTT

size: -
D: TRBD1
V: TRBV20-1
J: TRBJ2-3
CDR3: CSARRPGQETQYF
DNA: TGCAGTGCTAGACGACCGGGACAGGAGACGCAGTATTTT

size: -
D: -
V: TRBV5-1
J: TRBJ2-2
CDR3: CASSARQGNTGELFF
DNA: TGCGCCAGCAGCGCCAGGCAGGGGAACACCGGGGAGCTGTTTTTT

size: -
D: -
V: TRBV3-1
J: TRBJ2-1
CDR3: CASSPRALQRGVWTDNEQFF
DNA: TGTGCCAGCAGCCCCAGGGCTCTCCAAAGAGGTGTATGGACAGACAATGAGCAGTTCTTC

size: -
D: -
V: TRBV28
J: TRBJ2-7
CDR3: CASSSPHAGAPYEQYF
DNA: TGTGCCAGCAGTTCCCCCCATGCAGGGGCTCCCTACGAGCAGTACTTC

size: -
D: -
V: TRBV12-5
J: TRBJ2-5
CDR3: CASTGQETQYF
DNA: TGTGCTAGTACAGGACAAGAGACCCAGTACTTC

size: few
D: -
V: TRBV6-2/TRBV6-3
J: TRBJ1-5
CDR3: CASSPRGASQPQHF
DNA: TGTGCCAGCAGTCCTCGGGGGGCTAGCCAGCCCCAGCATTTT

size: once
D: -
V: TRBV20-1
J: TRBJ1-6
CDR3: CSARVATDSPLHF
DNA: TGCAGTGCTAGAGTGGCGACGGATTCACCCCTCCACTTT

size: -
D: -
V: TRBV12-3/TRBV12-4
J: TRBJ2-5
CDR3: CASSFLGETQYF
DNA: TGTGCCAGCAGTTTCTTAGGGGAGACCCAGTACTTC

size: once
D: -
V: TRBV3-1
J: TRBJ2-1
CDR3: CASSQGYGYNEQFF
DNA: TGTGCCAGCAGTCAGGGGTATGGCTACAATGAGCAGTTCTTC

size: -
D: -
V: TRBV7-2
J: TRBJ1-5
CDR3: CASSLISNSNQPQHF
DNA: TGTGCCAGCAGCTTAATCAGCAATAGCAATCAGCCCCAGCATTTT

size: -
D: TRBD2
V: TRBV5-1
J: TRBJ2-7
CDR3: CASSPQAGSSYEQYF
DNA: TGCGCCAGCAGCCCCCAAGCGGGGTCCTCCTACGAGCAGTACTTC

size: -
D: -
V: TRBV14
J: TRBJ1-1
CDR3: CASSLAGAAFF
DNA: TGTGCCAGCAGCCTCGCAGGGGCCGCTTTCTTT

size: -
D: -
V: TRBV12-3/TRBV12-4
J: TRBJ1-2
CDR3: CASSFPIRYTF
DNA: TGTGCCAGCAGTTTCCCCATCCGCTACACCTTC

size: -
D: -
V: TRBV29-1
J: TRBJ1-2
CDR3: CSVTGPTNYGYTF
DNA: TGCAGCGTAACAGGGCCGACTAACTATGGCTACACCTTC

size: -
D: TRBD1
V: TRBV27
J: TRBJ1-6
CDR3: CASSSPGQGRSPLHF
DNA: TGTGCCAGCAGTTCACCGGGACAGGGAAGGTCACCCCTCCACTTT

size: -
D: TRBD2
V: TRBV7-7
J: TRBJ2-5
CDR3: CASSLAPGLAAFEEETQYF
DNA: TGTGCTAGCAGCTTAGCGCCCGGTCTAGCGGCCTTCGAGGAAGAGACCCAGTACTTC

size: -
D: -
V: TRBV19
J: TRBJ1-5
CDR3: CASSISSGDKPQHF
DNA: TGTGCCAGTAGTATATCTTCAGGGGACAAGCCCCAGCATTTT

size: -
D: -
V: TRBV20-1
J: TRBJ2-1
CDR3: CSARKNRGLTSYNEQFF
DNA: TGCAGTGCTAGAAAGAATCGCGGGCTGACATCCTACAATGAGCAGTTCTTC

size: -
D: -
V: TRBV20-1
J: TRBJ2-6
CDR3: CSANAGFGANVLTF
DNA: TGCAGTGCCAACGCAGGGTTCGGGGCCAACGTCCTGACTTTC

size: -
D: -
V: TRBV7-9
J: TRBJ2-3
CDR3: CASSLERQGTDTQYF
DNA: TGTGCCAGCAGCTTAGAACGACAGGGCACAGATACGCAGTATTTT